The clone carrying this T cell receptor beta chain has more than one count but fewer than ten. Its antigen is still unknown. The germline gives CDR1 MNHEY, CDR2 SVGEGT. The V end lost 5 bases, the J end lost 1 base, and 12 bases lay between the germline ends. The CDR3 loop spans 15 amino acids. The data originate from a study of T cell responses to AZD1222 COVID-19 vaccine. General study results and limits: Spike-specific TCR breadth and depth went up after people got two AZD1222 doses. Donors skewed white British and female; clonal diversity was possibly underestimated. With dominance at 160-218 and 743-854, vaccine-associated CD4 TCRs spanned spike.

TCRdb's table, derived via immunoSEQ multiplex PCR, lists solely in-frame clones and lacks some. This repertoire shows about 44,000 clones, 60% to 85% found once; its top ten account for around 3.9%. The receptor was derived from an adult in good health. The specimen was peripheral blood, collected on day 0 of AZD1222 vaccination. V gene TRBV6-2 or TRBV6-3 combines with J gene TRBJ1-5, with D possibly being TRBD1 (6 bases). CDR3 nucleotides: TGTGCCAGCAGTACAGGGTTGGGGAGCAATCAGCCCCAGCATTTT. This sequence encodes CASSTGLGSNQPQHF.